This entry features one T cell receptor (beta chain) sequence. Its antigen is undetermined. Each CDR3 protein is one row after TCRdb ran MiXCR on the reads. The table lists under 850,000 distinct CDR3 sequences, around 31% of them singletons, with about 20% in the top ten. The sample is drawn from a study of T cell repertoires in cytomegalovirus infection. Study background: Newly reported HLA-C-restricted and thoroughly characterized HLA-B-restricted CMV epitopes were employed.

General study results and limits: CMV carriers with the relevant HLA were identified by cumulative public TCR beta family frequency. Dominating the ex vivo response were TCR beta clonotypes that were CMV-specific and HLA-C-restricted.

The sample consisted of cultured PBMCs, taken from culture after CMV antigen stimulation. This clonotype was obtained from a human donor in good health (CMV status not recorded). Some clones in this sample may be carry-over from other donors' samples.

The CDR3 reads CASSENTVYNSPLHF. The CDR3, as DNA: TGTGCCAGCAGTGAAAACACAGTCTATAATTCACCCCTCCACTTT. The V and J genes are TRBV6-1 and TRBJ1-6; D remains ambiguous. CDR1 and CDR2 (germline): MNHNS, SASEGT. With 2 bases removed from V and 3 bases from J, the gap between germline ends came to 8 bases. CDR3 length equals 15 residues.